A selection of T cell receptor beta chains follows, all from one sample in a study of Tregs in tolerant kidney transplant recipients. This table comes from immunoSEQ multiplex PCR, and its TCRdb copy is limited to in-frame clones, with some not included. The table records some 250,000 clones, 80% to 85% of them present only once. The sample taken for sequencing was CD4+ T cells from blood. These receptors originate from a human donor in good health. The CDR3 runs from the conserved cysteine through the conserved F or W. A D gene is named only where the DNA matches it firmly. Not all rows give a size; the values are once, few, many and, for expanded clones, a class.

few	TRBV6-4	NA	TRBJ2-4	CASSDGPKGSIQYF	TGTGCCAGCAGTGACGGGCCCAAAGGGAGCATTCAGTACTTC
NA	TRBV6-5	TRBD2	TRBJ2-7	CASGRGDGYEQYF	TGTGCCAGCGGCCGGGGGGACGGCTACGAGCAGTACTTC
NA	TRBV2	NA	TRBJ1-2	CASSSTITNYGYTF	TGTGCCAGCAGCTCCACGATCACTAACTATGGCTACACCTTC
NA	TRBV11-2	TRBD1	TRBJ2-2	CASSFNRGATGELFF	TGTGCCAGCAGCTTCAACAGGGGGGCCACCGGGGAGCTGTTTTTT
NA	TRBV6-6	NA	TRBJ1-3	CASSYSFGESGNTIYF	TGTGCCAGCAGTTACTCGTTTGGGGAATCAGGAAACACCATATATTTT
NA	TRBV5-1	NA	TRBJ2-5	CASTLQGGQETQYF	TGCGCCAGCACCTTACAGGGAGGGCAAGAGACCCAGTACTTC
NA	TRBV11-2	NA	TRBJ1-1	CASSPGQHTEAFF	TGTGCCAGCAGTCCTGGACAGCACACTGAAGCTTTCTTT
NA	TRBV5-6	NA	TRBJ1-1	CASSTDRQYTEAFF	TGTGCCAGCAGCACTGACAGGCAGTACACTGAAGCTTTCTTT
NA	TRBV5-1	NA	TRBJ2-5	CASSPPRGLQQETQYF	TGCGCCAGCAGCCCCCCCCGGGGTTTGCAGCAAGAGACCCAGTACTTC
NA	TRBV18	NA	TRBJ2-5	CASSASQRETQYF	TGTGCCAGCTCAGCCTCCCAGAGGGAGACCCAGTACTTC
once	TRBV7-6	TRBD1	TRBJ1-1	CASSLNPPPQGEAFF	TGTGCCAGCAGCTTAAACCCCCCCCCACAGGGGGAAGCTTTCTTT
NA	TRBV5-1	NA	TRBJ2-5	CASSLRGSRETQYF	TGCGCCAGCAGCTTGCGGGGTTCGCGAGAGACCCAGTACTTC
NA	TRBV2	NA	TRBJ1-1	CASSGQTNTEAFF	TGTGCCAGCAGCGGACAAACGAACACTGAAGCTTTCTTT
NA	TRBV6-1	NA	TRBJ1-2	CASSEGPPFNGYTF	TGTGCCAGCAGTGAAGGACCTCCTTTCAATGGCTACACCTTC
NA	TRBV11-3	TRBD1	TRBJ1-1	CASSSNRGESTEAFF	TGTGCCAGCAGCTCTAACAGGGGGGAGAGCACTGAAGCTTTCTTT
NA	TRBV5-1	NA	TRBJ2-2	CASSLKPGQTSPDTGELFF	TGCGCCAGCAGCTTGAAGCCAGGACAGACTAGTCCCGACACCGGGGAGCTGTTTTTT
NA	TRBV27	TRBD1	TRBJ2-5	CASSGQAKETQYF	TGTGCCAGCAGTGGACAGGCGAAAGAGACCCAGTACTTC
NA	TRBV2	NA	TRBJ1-1	CASSTGWSTESFF	TGTGCCAGCTCAACAGGTTGGAGCACTGAATCTTTCTTT
NA	TRBV6-1	NA	TRBJ1-3	CASSATGILSGNTIYF	TGTGCCAGCAGTGCAACAGGGATTCTCTCTGGAAACACCATATATTTT
few	TRBV5-1	NA	TRBJ2-7	CASSLPEASRTTGEQYF	TGCGCCAGCAGCTTACCCGAAGCCTCCAGGACGACGGGGGAGCAGTACTTC
NA	TRBV5-8	NA	TRBJ1-1	CASSLGRTITEAFF	TGTGCCAGCAGCTTGGGGAGGACTATCACTGAAGCTTTCTTT
once	TRBV10-3	TRBD1	TRBJ2-2	CAISELGQGSTGELFF	TGTGCCATCAGTGAGTTGGGACAGGGGAGCACCGGGGAGCTGTTTTTT
NA	TRBV7-8	NA	TRBJ1-5	CASSPGSNQPQHF	TGTGCCAGCAGCCCAGGAAGCAATCAGCCCCAGCATTTT
NA	TRBV19	NA	TRBJ2-4	CASSIQQGWTKNIQYF	TGTGCCAGTAGTATACAACAGGGATGGACCAAAAACATTCAGTACTTC
NA	TRBV2	NA	TRBJ2-7	CASSSDFYEQYF	TGTGCCAGCAGTTCAGACTTTTACGAGCAGTACTTC
NA	TRBV14	NA	TRBJ2-2	CASSQTVLGTGELFF	TGTGCCAGCAGCCAGACAGTCCTGGGCACCGGGGAGCTGTTTTTT
NA	TRBV6-1	TRBD1	TRBJ1-2	CASSGQGFSYGYTF	TGTGCCAGCAGTGGACAGGGGTTTAGCTATGGCTACACCTTC
NA	TRBV30	NA	TRBJ2-7	CAWSQPKPGIYYEQYF	TGTGCCTGGAGTCAACCGAAGCCCGGGATCTACTACGAGCAGTACTTC
once	TRBV5-7	TRBD1	TRBJ2-7	CASSSPRTGRPTYEQYF	TGTGCCAGCAGCTCCCCACGGACAGGACGACCTACCTACGAGCAGTACTTC
NA	TRBV18	NA	TRBJ1-3	CASSDLTAIRSGNTIYF	TGTGCCAGCTCGGACTTGACAGCAATTCGCTCTGGAAACACCATATATTTT
NA	TRBV30	TRBD1	TRBJ2-3	CAWSNIGQGRQYF	TGTGCCTGGAGTAACATCGGACAGGGCAGGCAGTATTTT
NA	TRBV5-1	TRBD1	TRBJ1-4	CASSLRSPGQGNEKLFF	TGCGCCAGCAGCTTGCGATCCCCGGGACAGGGTAATGAAAAACTGTTTTTT
NA	TRBV5-8	TRBD2	TRBJ2-1	CASSSTLGLAGGHEQFF	TGTGCCAGCAGCTCGACCCTCGGACTAGCGGGAGGGCATGAGCAGTTCTTC
once	TRBV5-4	TRBD2	TRBJ2-5	CASSSGSSGSLETQYF	TGTGCCAGCAGTTCAGGGTCTAGCGGGAGCCTAGAGACCCAGTACTTC
NA	TRBV6-5	NA	TRBJ1-1	CASSSSTLRAFF	TGTGCCAGCAGTTCCTCTACCCTGAGGGCTTTCTTT
NA	TRBV7-2	NA	TRBJ2-1	CASSLFTAEGEQFF	TGTGCCAGCAGCTTATTTACAGCTGAGGGGGAGCAGTTCTTC
NA	TRBV7-3	TRBD1	TRBJ2-1	CASSLGQGDYNEQFF	TGTGCCAGCAGCTTAGGACAGGGAGACTACAATGAGCAGTTCTTC
NA	TRBV6-5	NA	TRBJ2-1	CASSPSGPGTNEQFF	TGTGCCAGCAGCCCTTCGGGACCTGGGACCAATGAGCAGTTCTTC
few	TRBV9	TRBD2	TRBJ2-2	CASSVGASGRRIGELFF	TGTGCCAGCAGCGTAGGTGCTAGCGGGAGACGAATCGGGGAGCTGTTTTTT
NA	TRBV7-8	TRBD1	TRBJ2-2	CASSKGQGRTGELFF	TGTGCCAGCAGCAAAGGACAGGGTAGGACCGGGGAGCTGTTTTTT
few	TRBV6-1	NA	TRBJ1-1	CASSEVGANTEAFF	TGTGCCAGCAGTGAAGTCGGGGCGAACACTGAAGCTTTCTTT
once	TRBV6-5	TRBD1	TRBJ2-1	CASSPDRGLLNEQFF	TGTGCCAGCAGCCCCGACAGGGGTCTGCTTAATGAGCAGTTCTTC
NA	TRBV5-4	NA	TRBJ1-6	CASSLANSYNSPLHF	TGTGCCAGCAGCTTGGCCAACTCCTATAATTCACCCCTCCACTTT
NA	TRBV2	TRBD1	TRBJ1-5	CASSRITGGEGNQPQHF	TGTGCCAGCAGTCGAATAACAGGGGGCGAGGGCAATCAGCCCCAGCATTTT
NA	TRBV11-2	NA	TRBJ1-2	CASSPGPNYGYTF	TGTGCCAGCAGCCCGGGGCCAAACTATGGCTACACCTTC
NA	TRBV5-6	TRBD2	TRBJ2-7	CASSLFSGGSLYEQYF	TGTGCCAGCAGCTTGTTTAGCGGGGGATCCTTATACGAGCAGTACTTC
NA	TRBV10-3	TRBD2	TRBJ2-3	CAIRPGTRNTDTQYF	TGTGCCATCAGGCCCGGGACTAGGAACACAGATACGCAGTATTTT
NA	TRBV27	TRBD2	TRBJ2-7	CASSPAPGTSGSYEQYF	TGTGCCAGCAGCCCAGCCCCCGGGACTAGCGGCTCCTACGAGCAGTACTTC
NA	TRBV5-1	NA	TRBJ2-7	CASSLIYRAKKYEQYF	TGCGCCAGCAGCTTGATATACAGGGCCAAAAAATACGAGCAGTACTTC
NA	TRBV6-1	NA	TRBJ1-5	CASSYGYQPQHF	TGTGCCAGCAGTTATGGGTATCAGCCCCAGCATTTT
NA	TRBV25-1	TRBD2	TRBJ2-3	CASRAGKRPDTQYF	TGTGCCAGTCGAGCGGGGAAAAGACCAGATACGCAGTATTTT
NA	TRBV7-9	TRBD1	TRBJ1-1	CASSLHDRVRTEAFF	TGTGCCAGCAGCTTACACGACAGGGTGAGGACTGAAGCTTTCTTT
NA	TRBV11-3	NA	TRBJ2-7	CASSLGWAGASEQYF	TGTGCCAGCAGCTTAGGCTGGGCGGGTGCGAGCGAGCAGTACTTC
NA	TRBV5-1	NA	TRBJ2-1	CASSLMQGGEYNEQFF	TGCGCCAGCAGCTTGATGCAGGGGGGCGAATACAATGAGCAGTTCTTC